Listed below are T cell receptor beta chains from one sample, sequenced in a study of cytomegalovirus exposure and HLA in healthy donors. Using immunoSEQ multiplex PCR, the repertoire was profiled, and TCRdb retains in-frame clones only, with some absent. The table shows under 200,000 clones, with about nine tenths occurring only once. The source material was PBMCs. The receptors derive from a woman in her late teens or twenties in good health and CMV-seropositive. Both conserved end residues are part of each CDR3. Each record gives: CDR3 DNA, CDR3 protein, V gene, D gene, clone size, J gene. The D gene is left open where the match is weak. The listing skips clone size in some rows; elsewhere it reads once, few, many or a size class.

CDR3 DNA: TGTGCCAGCAGTCTAGCGGGAGAACGGAATGAGCAGTTCTTC
CDR3 protein: CASSLAGERNEQFF
V gene: TRBV7-6
D gene: TRBD2
clone size: -
J gene: TRBJ2-1

CDR3 DNA: TGTGCCAGCAGCGTAGGAGGTCAGGGGGCTGGAAACACCATATATTTT
CDR3 protein: CASSVGGQGAGNTIYF
V gene: TRBV9
D gene: TRBD1
clone size: -
J gene: TRBJ1-3

CDR3 DNA: TGCGCCAGCAGCCAAGACCCAGTACGACAGTATGGCTACACCTTC
CDR3 protein: CASSQDPVRQYGYTF
V gene: TRBV4-3
D gene: -
clone size: once
J gene: TRBJ1-2

CDR3 DNA: TGTGCCAGCAGCCAGGCCCTGAATGAAAAACTGTTTTTT
CDR3 protein: CASSQALNEKLFF
V gene: TRBV7-9
D gene: -
clone size: -
J gene: TRBJ1-4

CDR3 DNA: -
CDR3 protein: CASSSFGGGNYGYTF
V gene: TRBV12-1
D gene: -
clone size: once
J gene: TRBJ1-2

CDR3 DNA: TGTCCCAGCAGTTGGACTAGCGGGAGCTACGAGCAGTACTTC
CDR3 protein: CPSSWTSGSYEQYF
V gene: TRBV6-5
D gene: TRBD2
clone size: -
J gene: TRBJ2-7

CDR3 DNA: TGTGCCAGCAGGGCCTCCGGGACTAGGTCAGATACGCAGTATTTT
CDR3 protein: CASRASGTRSDTQYF
V gene: TRBV7-2
D gene: TRBD2
clone size: -
J gene: TRBJ2-3

CDR3 DNA: TGTGCCTGGAGTTCACTTGACAGGCCCCAGCATTTT
CDR3 protein: CAWSSLDRPQHF
V gene: TRBV30
D gene: -
clone size: once
J gene: TRBJ1-5

CDR3 DNA: TGTGCCAGCAGTGAAGCACGAGGTGGTAGCGAAAAACTGTTTTTT
CDR3 protein: CASSEARGGSEKLFF
V gene: TRBV6-1
D gene: -
clone size: many
J gene: TRBJ1-4

CDR3 DNA: TGTGCCAGCAGCCTGTCGGGTTCGGAGGTTGGCTACACCTTC
CDR3 protein: CASSLSGSEVGYTF
V gene: TRBV7-9
D gene: -
clone size: -
J gene: TRBJ1-2

CDR3 DNA: TGCGCCAGCAGCTTGGGAGACAGTACTGGCTACACCTTC
CDR3 protein: CASSLGDSTGYTF
V gene: TRBV5-1
D gene: -
clone size: once
J gene: TRBJ1-2

CDR3 DNA: TGTGCCAGCAGCTTTGTCGGGAGGGACACCGGGGAGCTGTTTTTT
CDR3 protein: CASSFVGRDTGELFF
V gene: TRBV7-9
D gene: TRBD2
clone size: once
J gene: TRBJ2-2

CDR3 DNA: TGTGCCAGCAGCTTAGTTAGCCCAGACTATGGCTACACCTTC
CDR3 protein: CASSLVSPDYGYTF
V gene: TRBV7-9
D gene: -
clone size: -
J gene: TRBJ1-2

CDR3 DNA: TGTGCCAGCAGTTTAGGGGTAGGGACTGGTGGGGCCAACGTCCTGACTTTC
CDR3 protein: CASSLGVGTGGANVLTF
V gene: TRBV27
D gene: -
clone size: -
J gene: TRBJ2-6

CDR3 DNA: TGTGCCATCAGTGAGTCGAGGGCAGGTCACGAATACGAGCAGTACTTC
CDR3 protein: CAISESRAGHEYEQYF
V gene: TRBV10-3
D gene: -
clone size: -
J gene: TRBJ2-7

CDR3 DNA: TGTGCCAGCAGCCCTTCGACTAGCGGGGGGGGGAGCACAGATACGCAGTATTTT
CDR3 protein: CASSPSTSGGGSTDTQYF
V gene: TRBV7-2
D gene: TRBD2
clone size: -
J gene: TRBJ2-3

CDR3 DNA: TGTGCCAGCAGCCGTCAAGAGACCCAGTACTTC
CDR3 protein: CASSRQETQYF
V gene: TRBV5-6
D gene: -
clone size: -
J gene: TRBJ2-5

CDR3 DNA: TGTGCCAGCTCACTCGGACTAGCGGGAGACGAGCAGTACTTC
CDR3 protein: CASSLGLAGDEQYF
V gene: TRBV18
D gene: TRBD2
clone size: -
J gene: TRBJ2-7

CDR3 DNA: TGTGCCAGCAGTGATAGGACAGACTCACCTTTGTATGGCTACACCTTC
CDR3 protein: CASSDRTDSPLYGYTF
V gene: TRBV6-4
D gene: -
clone size: many
J gene: TRBJ1-2

CDR3 DNA: TGTGCCAGCAGCAGACCGGGGATAGCGGGAGGATTGCCGCAGTACGAGCAGTACTTC
CDR3 protein: CASSRPGIAGGLPQYEQYF
V gene: TRBV11-3
D gene: TRBD2
clone size: -
J gene: TRBJ2-7

CDR3 DNA: TGTGCCAGCAGCCGGGGACTAGCGGAGAATACCGGGGAGCTGTTTTTT
CDR3 protein: CASSRGLAENTGELFF
V gene: TRBV9
D gene: TRBD2
clone size: -
J gene: TRBJ2-2

CDR3 DNA: TGCGCCAGCAGCTTGGATGACAGGGTAACAGATACGCAGTATTTT
CDR3 protein: CASSLDDRVTDTQYF
V gene: TRBV5-1
D gene: TRBD1
clone size: -
J gene: TRBJ2-3

CDR3 DNA: TGTGCCTGGACCATCGGACAGGGGGTGCGCGAGCAGTACTTC
CDR3 protein: CAWTIGQGVREQYF
V gene: TRBV30
D gene: TRBD1
clone size: -
J gene: TRBJ2-7

CDR3 DNA: TGTGCCACCAGCAGCGGGAGGGGTGAGCAGTTCTTC
CDR3 protein: CATSSGRGEQFF
V gene: TRBV15
D gene: TRBD2
clone size: once
J gene: TRBJ2-1

CDR3 DNA: TGCAGCGTTTTAAGTTATGGGACTGCGCTAAACAATGAGCAGTTCTTC
CDR3 protein: CSVLSYGTALNNEQFF
V gene: TRBV29-1
D gene: -
clone size: -
J gene: TRBJ2-1

CDR3 DNA: TGTGCCAGCAGCTTGAAGACAGGGGGAGCTTATCCAGATACGCAGTATTTT
CDR3 protein: CASSLKTGGAYPDTQYF
V gene: TRBV5-4
D gene: TRBD1
clone size: -
J gene: TRBJ2-3

CDR3 DNA: TGTGCCAGCAGCAAACAGGTTTACGAGCAGTACTTC
CDR3 protein: CASSKQVYEQYF
V gene: TRBV7-8
D gene: -
clone size: -
J gene: TRBJ2-7

CDR3 DNA: TGTGCCAGCAGTGATGGTCTAGCGAACTACGAGCAGTACTTC
CDR3 protein: CASSDGLANYEQYF
V gene: TRBV2
D gene: -
clone size: -
J gene: TRBJ2-7

CDR3 DNA: TGTGCCAGCTCACCCCCTGGGACAGGGGAGAAAGAGACCCAGTACTTC
CDR3 protein: CASSPPGTGEKETQYF
V gene: TRBV18
D gene: TRBD1
clone size: -
J gene: TRBJ2-5

CDR3 DNA: TGTGCCACCAGACTCGGGACTAGAGGCAATGAGCAGTTCTTC
CDR3 protein: CATRLGTRGNEQFF
V gene: TRBV15
D gene: TRBD2
clone size: -
J gene: TRBJ2-1

CDR3 DNA: TGTGCCAGCAGCTTAAATAGGGGCGGATGGAGTTCTGACGAGCAGTACTTC
CDR3 protein: CASSLNRGGWSSDEQYF
V gene: TRBV5-6
D gene: -
clone size: -
J gene: TRBJ2-7

CDR3 DNA: TGCGCCAGCACTCTGACTAGCGGGAGCTACGAGCAGTACTTC
CDR3 protein: CASTLTSGSYEQYF
V gene: TRBV5-1
D gene: TRBD2
clone size: -
J gene: TRBJ2-7

CDR3 DNA: TGCGCCAGCAGGGGACATGGCCTCACAGATACGCAGTATTTT
CDR3 protein: CASRGHGLTDTQYF
V gene: TRBV10-2
D gene: -
clone size: -
J gene: TRBJ2-3

CDR3 DNA: TGTGCCATCAGTGAGGAGAACAGTCTGGAGCAGTACTTC
CDR3 protein: CAISEENSLEQYF
V gene: TRBV10-3
D gene: -
clone size: -
J gene: TRBJ2-7

CDR3 DNA: TGTGCCAGCAGCTCCTCAGCGGGATACACCGGGGAGCTGTTTTTT
CDR3 protein: CASSSSAGYTGELFF
V gene: TRBV7-3
D gene: TRBD2
clone size: -
J gene: TRBJ2-2

CDR3 DNA: TGTGCCAGCAGCTTTACGGGGATGAACACTGAAGCTTTCTTT
CDR3 protein: CASSFTGMNTEAFF
V gene: TRBV7-2
D gene: -
clone size: -
J gene: TRBJ1-1

CDR3 DNA: TGTGCCAGCAGACCTAGCGGGACTCACAATGAGCAGTTCTTC
CDR3 protein: CASRPSGTHNEQFF
V gene: TRBV4-2
D gene: TRBD2
clone size: -
J gene: TRBJ2-1

CDR3 DNA: TGTGCCAGTAGTATCTCCAGCGGGAGGGTTTCTCGGCAGTTCTTC
CDR3 protein: CASSISSGRVSRQFF
V gene: TRBV19
D gene: TRBD2
clone size: -
J gene: TRBJ2-1

CDR3 DNA: TGTGCCAGCAGCTTCTACCGTGGAGAGTTCTACAATGAGCAGTTCTTC
CDR3 protein: CASSFYRGEFYNEQFF
V gene: TRBV7-9
D gene: -
clone size: -
J gene: TRBJ2-1

CDR3 DNA: TGTGCCAGTAGTATGGGGTGGTACCGCAGCGGAAGCTATGGCTACACCTTC
CDR3 protein: CASSMGWYRSGSYGYTF
V gene: TRBV19
D gene: -
clone size: -
J gene: TRBJ1-2

CDR3 DNA: TGCAGGAGCGGGACCGGGACAGAAGCTTTCTTT
CDR3 protein: CRSGTGTEAFF
V gene: TRBV29-1
D gene: -
clone size: -
J gene: TRBJ1-1

CDR3 DNA: TGTGCCAGCTCACAGGACAGCAGCTCCTCTGGGGCCAACGTCCTGACTTTC
CDR3 protein: CASSQDSSSSGANVLTF
V gene: TRBV18
D gene: -
clone size: -
J gene: TRBJ2-6

CDR3 DNA: TGCGCCAGCAGCTCCCAGGGACTAGCGGGGGAAGAGACCCAGTACTTC
CDR3 protein: CASSSQGLAGEETQYF
V gene: TRBV4-1
D gene: TRBD2
clone size: -
J gene: TRBJ2-5

CDR3 DNA: TGTGCCAGCACACCCAACCTCCTAGGGGGCGCGGGAAACACCATATATTTT
CDR3 protein: CASTPNLLGGAGNTIYF
V gene: TRBV2
D gene: TRBD1
clone size: -
J gene: TRBJ1-3

CDR3 DNA: TGTGCCAGCAGTGAATATACGGGGGGCGGCAGCTCCTACAATGAGCAGTTCTTC
CDR3 protein: CASSEYTGGGSSYNEQFF
V gene: TRBV25-1
D gene: -
clone size: -
J gene: TRBJ2-1

CDR3 DNA: TGCAGCGTTGATTTTCAGAGGATGAACACTGAAGCTTTCTTT
CDR3 protein: CSVDFQRMNTEAFF
V gene: TRBV29-1
D gene: -
clone size: -
J gene: TRBJ1-1